This T cell receptor (beta chain) was retrieved from a study of blood T cell repertoires in COVID-19. At the level of the study: Acute and convalescent COVID-19 specimens originated in the United States, Italy and Spain. PBMCs, B-cell-depleted T cells, or T cells provided the cDNA or gDNA that made up the material.

V was pared by 7 bases and J by 7 bases, with 10 bases between. This CDR3 region has 12 residues. Germline V gene sequence: CDR1 LNHDA, CDR2 SQIVND (reference sequence). In the study's own analysis: Reference gene primers were amplified, and this amplification served to estimate nucleated cell counts. Generated by immunoSEQ multiplex PCR, the TCRdb table keeps only in-frame clones and is missing some. Clone size and V and J calls were adopted from that table, with D and trimming inferred from the DNA. The sample consists of 200,000 or so clones, around 90% of them appearing once. Resolution of symptoms, clearance, or two negative PCRs was present in recovered Cohort 3 donors.

What was sequenced was PBMCs or T cells enriched from blood (not recorded which). This sequence joins TRBV19 and TRBJ1-4; D remains ambiguous. The origin of this receptor is a woman younger than 45 who had recovered from COVID-19. The CDR3 loop is CASTAVGEKLFF. For the CDR3, the DNA is TGTGCCAGTACCGCGGTTGGTGAAAAACTGTTTTTT. The variable domain in full, completed from reference TRBV19 and TRBJ1-4, reads DGGITQSPKYLFRKEGQNVTLSCEQNLNHDAMYWYRQDPGQGLRLIYYSQIVNDFQKGDIAEGYSVSREKKESFPLTVTSAQKNPTAFYLCASTAVGEKLFFGSGTQLSVL.